The 15 T cell receptor beta chains below come from one sample, sequenced in a study of T cell changes during pregnancy in multiple sclerosis. Clones were sequenced by immunoSEQ multiplex PCR, and TCRdb holds only the in-frame ones, with some missing. The sample shows approximately 51,000 clones, approximately 94% of them seen only once. Here the sequenced sample was CD4+ T cells from peripheral blood mononuclear cells, taken in the second trimester of pregnancy. The receptors shown here come from a female donor with multiple sclerosis, enrolled in a pregnancy study.

This clone has just one count. The chain carries TRBV5-4 and TRBJ1-6; 9 nucleotides line up with TRBD1. The germline V gene has CDR1 SGHNT and CDR2 YYREEE (reference sequence). V trimming: 3 bases; J trimming: 4 bases; junction bases outside the gene matches: 5. This CDR3 region has 16 residues. CDR3 loop: CASSSLQGAYNSPLHF. For the CDR3, the DNA is TGTGCCAGCAGCTCGCTACAGGGGGCTTATAATTCACCCCTCCACTTT.

V is TRBV6-5 and J is TRBJ2-1; 10 bases agree with TRBD2. Germline CDR1 reads MNHEY; CDR2 reads SVGAGI. V shed 2 bases, J shed 10 bases, and the junction held 8 bases outside the gene matches. This CDR3 spans 15 amino acids. The CDR3 DNA sequence: TGTGCCAGCAGTTACGGACTAGCGGCCCCCCTCGAGCAGTTCTTC. Translation: CASSYGLAAPLEQFF.

V is TRBV4-3 and J is TRBJ1-1; 7 bases map to TRBD1. V shed 1 base, J shed 10 bases, and the junction held 18 bases outside the gene matches. The CDR3 sequence is 17 residues long. The germline gives CDR1 LGHNA, CDR2 YSLEER. The CDR3 DNA reads as TGCGCCAGCAGCCAAGTCTTGTTTCAGGGGGGCCAGACAAGAGCTTTCTTT. Its protein is CASSQVLFQGGQTRAFF.

This rearrangement joins TRBV6-7 to TRBJ1-3; 9 bases agree with TRBD1. TRBV6-7 is recorded as an ORF, its role being uncertain. The CDR3 sequence is 16 residues long. Germline trimming cut 10 bases from V and 6 bases from J; bases unmatched to any gene: 16. Here the CDR3 reads CAIAGTGCRGVNTIYF. CDR3 DNA sequence: TGTGCCATCGCCGGGACAGGGTGCCGTGGCGTAAACACCATATATTTT.

This clone appeared once. The chain carries TRBV6-5 and TRBJ2-5; D call uncertain. The J call may be incorrect, as the DNA end agrees better with TRBJ2-7. The CDR3 contains 12 residues. CDR1 is MNHEY, CDR2 SVGAGI, per germline. CDR3 loop: CASSSDTYEQYF. The CDR3 nucleotides are TGTGCCAGCAGCTCCGACACCTACGAGCAGTACTTC.

This chain connects TRBV12-5 to TRBJ1-1, with D unclear. The CDR3 runs 11 residues. The germline V gene has CDR1 LGHNT and CDR2 FRNRAP. The germline V and J ends were trimmed by 6 bases and 1 base, with 3 bases remaining between them. CDR3 loop: CASGRNTEAFF. The CDR3 coding sequence is TGTGCTAGTGGCAGGAACACTGAAGCTTTCTTT.

The chain carries TRBV25-1 and TRBJ1-2; D might be TRBD1 (6 bases). Trimming left V 4 bases short and J 3 bases short, with 15 bases between. The CDR3 sequence is 15 residues long. Germline CDR1 and CDR2: MGHDK and SYGVNS. CDR3 nucleotide sequence: TGTGCCAGCAGTGCTCAGGGGTTTGTGGACTATGGCTACACCTTC. Protein sequence: CASSAQGFVDYGYTF.

This clone appeared once. The chain carries TRBV19 and TRBJ2-7; D is possibly TRBD1 (6 bases). V shed 10 bases and J shed 4 bases, with 17 bases lying between them. This CDR3 region has 13 residues. The V gene's germline CDR1 is LNHDA and CDR2 SQIVND (reference sequence). CDR3 sequence (DNA): TGTGCCACCTCACGGACAGTTCCTTACGAGCAGTACTTC. Translation: CATSRTVPYEQYF.

The J gene is TRBJ2-2, the V gene TRBV19; TRBD2 might be the D (7 bases). This CDR3 spans 15 amino acids. Germline CDR1 reads LNHDA; CDR2 reads SQIVND (reference sequence). V lost 3 bases to trimming and J lost 6 bases, with 14 bases between them. This CDR3 is CASSMVGAGAGELFF. DNA of the CDR3: TGTGCCAGTAGTATGGTGGGGGCGGGAGCCGGGGAGCTGTTTTTT.

The chain links TRBV7-3 to TRBJ1-1; no clear D. From germline, CDR1 is SGHTA and CDR2 FQGTGA. There are 15 residues in the CDR3. The germline V and J ends were trimmed by 2 bases and 0 bases, with 10 bases remaining between them. DNA for the CDR3: TGTGCCAGCAGCTTAGTGGGAGGAGTGAACACTGAAGCTTTCTTT. This translates into CASSLVGGVNTEAFF.

The genes are TRBV27 and TRBJ2-3, with 7 bases matching TRBD1. Losses at the gene ends were 6 bases for V and 2 bases for J; bases not matched to a gene: 11. The CDR3 contains 16 residues. The germline V gene has CDR1 MNHEY and CDR2 SMNVEV (reference sequence). CDR3 in DNA: TGTGCCAGCAGACCCCAGGGACAGCTCACCACAGATACGCAGTATTTT. It is translated as CASRPQGQLTTDTQYF.

The table lists this clone with a count of one. V usage is TRBV2 and J usage is TRBJ1-2; TRBD1 might be the D (6 bases). V was clipped by 4 bases and J by 7 bases, with 13 bases between them. In germline, CDR1 is SNHLY, CDR2 FYNNEI. The CDR3 loop spans 13 amino acids. The CDR3 sequence is CASSGVPRGGYTF. In DNA form, the CDR3 reads TGTGCCAGCAGTGGAGTACCCAGGGGTGGCTACACCTTC.

The chain carries TRBV6-1 and TRBJ2-2; D unclear. Germline CDR1 and CDR2: MNHNS and SASEGT. The V and J ends lost 4 bases and 6 bases respectively, with 12 bases between them. This CDR3 contains 14 residues. CDR3 amino acids: CASSVRQVPGELFF. CDR3 DNA: TGTGCCAGCAGTGTCAGGCAGGTCCCCGGGGAGCTGTTTTTT.

The chain carries TRBV6-1 and TRBJ1-2, with D possibly TRBD1 on 5 matching bases. Trimming removed 9 bases from V and 3 bases from J, with 14 bases in between. The germline V gene has CDR1 MNHNS and CDR2 SASEGT. CDR3 length equals 13 residues. CDR3 nucleotide sequence: TGTGCCAGATCTTCAGGGTTCTACTATGGCTACACCTTC. Amino acids: CARSSGFYYGYTF.

The chain couples TRBV5-4 to TRBJ2-2; 7 positions match TRBD1. This CDR3 is built from 15 residues. V shed 4 bases and J 2 bases; nucleotides not matched to a gene: 5. CDR1 and CDR2 from the germline V gene are SGHNT and YYREEE (reference sequence). This chain's CDR3 is CASSPRQGNTGELFF. In nucleotides, the CDR3 is TGTGCCAGCAGCCCAAGACAGGGAAACACCGGGGAGCTGTTTTTT. Looking up the rest from reference TRBV5-4 and TRBJ2-2 gives the full variable domain: ETGVTQSPTHLIKTRGQQVTLRCSSQSGHNTVSWYQQALGQGPQFIFQYYREEENGRGNFPPRFSGLQFPNYSSELNVNALELDDSALYLCASSPRQGNTGELFFGEGSRLTVL.